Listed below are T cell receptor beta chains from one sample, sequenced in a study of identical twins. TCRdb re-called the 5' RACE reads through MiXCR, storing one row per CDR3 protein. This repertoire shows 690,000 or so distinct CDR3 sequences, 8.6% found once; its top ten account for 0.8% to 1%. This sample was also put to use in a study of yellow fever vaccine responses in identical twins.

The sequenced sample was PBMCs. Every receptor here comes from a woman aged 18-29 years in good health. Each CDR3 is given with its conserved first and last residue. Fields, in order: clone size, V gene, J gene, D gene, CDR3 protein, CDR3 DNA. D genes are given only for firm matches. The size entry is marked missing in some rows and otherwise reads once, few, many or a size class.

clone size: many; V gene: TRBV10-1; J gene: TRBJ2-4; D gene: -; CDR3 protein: CASSDRNAKNIQYF; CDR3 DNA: TGCGCCAGCAGTGACAGGAACGCCAAAAACATTCAGTACTTC
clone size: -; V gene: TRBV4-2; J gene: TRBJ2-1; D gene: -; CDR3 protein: CASSQVGEEFF; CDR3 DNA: TGTGCCAGCAGCCAAGTAGGTGAGGAGTTCTTC
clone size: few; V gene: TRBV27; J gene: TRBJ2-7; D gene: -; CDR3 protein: CASGWGPTYEQYF; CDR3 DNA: TGTGCCAGTGGGTGGGGGCCTACCTACGAGCAGTACTTC
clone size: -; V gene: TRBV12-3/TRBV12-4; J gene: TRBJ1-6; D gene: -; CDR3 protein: CASRTAYNSPLHF; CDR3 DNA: TGTGCCAGCCGGACAGCCTATAATTCACCCCTCCACTTT
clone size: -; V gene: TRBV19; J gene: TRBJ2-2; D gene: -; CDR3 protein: CASSIKAIAGELFF; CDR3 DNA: TGTGCCAGTAGTATTAAGGCGATAGCCGGGGAGCTGTTTTTT
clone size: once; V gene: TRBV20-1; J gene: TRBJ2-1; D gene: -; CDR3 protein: CCARGPFRGKGYNEQFF; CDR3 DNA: TGCTGTGCTAGAGGTCCCTTTAGGGGGAAAGGGTACAATGAGCAGTTCTTC
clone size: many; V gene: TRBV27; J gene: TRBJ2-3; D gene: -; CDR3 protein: CASSPLDRIGTDTQYF; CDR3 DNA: TGTGCCAGCAGTCCACTGGACAGAATCGGCACAGATACGCAGTATTTT
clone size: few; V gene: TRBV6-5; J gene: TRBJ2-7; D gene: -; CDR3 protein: CASSYGGPGYYEQYF; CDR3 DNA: TGTGCCAGCAGTTACGGGGGCCCAGGGTACTACGAGCAGTACTTC
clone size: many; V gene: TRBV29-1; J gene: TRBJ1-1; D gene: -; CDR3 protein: CSPAPQDMNTEAFF; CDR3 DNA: TGCAGCCCTGCCCCTCAGGACATGAACACTGAAGCTTTCTTT
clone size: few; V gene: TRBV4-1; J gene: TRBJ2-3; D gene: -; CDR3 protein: CASSQDQLNRVDTQYF; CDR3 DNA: TGCGCCAGCAGCCAAGACCAGCTAAATCGAGTTGATACGCAGTATTTT
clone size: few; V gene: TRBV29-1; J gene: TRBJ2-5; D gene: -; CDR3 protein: CSVEWGGAQETQYF; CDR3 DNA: TGCAGCGTTGAGTGGGGAGGTGCGCAGGAGACCCAGTACTTC
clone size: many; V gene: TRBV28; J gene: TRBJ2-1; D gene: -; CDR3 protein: CASSSQHGGPTRREQFF; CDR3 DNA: TGTGCCAGCAGTTCCCAACACGGGGGTCCAACCCGGCGGGAGCAGTTCTTC
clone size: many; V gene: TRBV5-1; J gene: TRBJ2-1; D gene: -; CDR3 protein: CASGVEGGNEQFF; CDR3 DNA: TGCGCCAGCGGAGTGGAAGGGGGCAATGAGCAGTTCTTC
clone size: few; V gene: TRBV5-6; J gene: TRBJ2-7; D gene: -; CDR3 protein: CASRSGPYEQYF; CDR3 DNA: TGTGCCAGCAGATCGGGACCCTACGAGCAGTACTTC
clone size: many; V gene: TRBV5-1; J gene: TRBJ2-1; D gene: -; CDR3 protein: CASSLSSTYNEQFF; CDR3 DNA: TGCGCCAGCAGCTTGTCTAGTACCTACAATGAGCAGTTCTTC
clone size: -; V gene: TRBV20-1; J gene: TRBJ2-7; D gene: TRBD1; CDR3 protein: CSAWGQGGFEQYF; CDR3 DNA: TGCAGTGCGTGGGGACAGGGCGGTTTCGAGCAGTACTTC
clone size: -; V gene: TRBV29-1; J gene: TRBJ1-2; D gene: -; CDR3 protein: CSVLRDSEYGYTF; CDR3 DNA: TGCAGCGTCCTTAGGGATTCAGAATATGGCTACACCTTC
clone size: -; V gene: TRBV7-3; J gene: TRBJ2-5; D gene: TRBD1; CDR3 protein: CASSLIGQGSVEETQYF; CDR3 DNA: TGTGCCAGCAGCTTAATAGGACAGGGGTCGGTTGAAGAGACCCAGTACTTC